The 5 T cell receptor beta chains given below trace back to one sample, sequenced in a study of shared clonotypes between healthy human individuals. Measured with immunoSEQ multiplex PCR; TCRdb has only the in-frame clones, and not every one. The table has 2 million to 2.5 million clones, approximately 90% seen once. Sequences were obtained from naive CD4+ T cells from PBMCs. Noted subset: CD45RA+ positively selected. All receptors come from a young man in good health. Some clones in this sample may be carry-over from other donors' samples.

The chain combines TRBV5-8 with TRBJ2-5; D call uncertain. V shed 0 bases and J shed 4 bases, with 13 bases lying between them. The germline V gene has CDR1 SGHTS and CDR2 YDEGEE. CDR3 length: 15 amino acids. CDR3 residues: CASSLVGRLGETQYF. CDR3 sequence (DNA): TGTGCCAGCAGCTTGGTAGGGCGGTTAGGAGAGACCCAGTACTTC.

The chain is built from TRBV5-1 and TRBJ1-1; possibly TRBD1 for D (5 bases). CDR1 SGHRS and CDR2 YFSETQ come from the germline V gene. The CDR3 has 14 amino acids. The V and J ends lost 6 bases and 10 bases respectively, with 22 bases between them. The CDR3 region has the DNA TGCGCCAGCAATCTGATGGACGGACTGGGGGGAGCTTTCTTT. Residues: CASNLMDGLGGAFF.

The V call is TRBV6-1, the J call TRBJ2-1, with D unresolved. Germline CDR1 and CDR2: MNHNS and SASEGT. The ends were cut back, 3 bases at V and 3 bases at J, with 12 bases in the middle. CDR3 length: 15 amino acids. In nucleotides, the CDR3 is TGTGCCAGCAGTGATGGCTCGCCGAGCTACAATGAGCAGTTCTTC. Its translation is CASSDGSPSYNEQFF.

The rearrangement links TRBV7-6 to TRBJ2-3; D gene unclear. In germline, CDR1 is SGHVS, CDR2 FNYEAQ. CDR3 size: 12 residues. The V gene lost 5 bases and the J gene lost 6 bases, with 9 bases spanning the gap. The DNA of the CDR3 is TGTGCCAGCAGCCGGTTTTCGGATACGCAGTATTTT. This codes for CASSRFSDTQYF. Looking up the rest from reference TRBV7-6 and TRBJ2-3 gives the full variable domain: GAGVSQSPRYKVTKRGQDVALRCDPISGHVSLYWYRQALGQGPEFLTYFNYEAQQDKSGLPNDRFSAERPEGSISTLTIQRTEQRDSAMYRCASSRFSDTQYFGPGTRLTVL.

The V gene is TRBV19, the J gene TRBJ1-1, with D tentatively TRBD1 (5 bases). The CDR3 is made up of 15 amino acids. V dropped 3 bases and J dropped 1 base, with 12 bases sitting between them. The germline V gene has CDR1 LNHDA and CDR2 SQIVND (reference sequence). This chain's CDR3 is CASSIGTGQNTEAFF. The CDR3 coding sequence is TGTGCCAGTAGTATCGGAACAGGACAGAACACTGAAGCTTTCTTT.